The next 2 T cell receptor beta chains were all read from a single sample in a study of prognosis after radiotherapy for stage I lung cancer (dated by TCRdb to the early 2020s). Sequencing used an Illumina HiSeq 3000. Two rounds of multiplex PCR on genomic DNA were used to amplify the TCR beta CDR3 region. The first PCR round used primers specific to each TRBV and TRBJ gene, with sequences filed in Chinese patent CN105087789A. The raw public reads went through TCRdb reprocessing: fastp at Q25, MiXCR clone calling, in-frame beta chains kept. Each entry merges the rows of one CDR3 protein and shows their most common DNA and genes. The sample yields about 14,000 distinct CDR3 sequences; approximately 46% were counted once. The ten biggest clones cover 35% to 40% of the sample. Specimen: PBMCs, collected before or after stereotactic body radiation therapy (not recorded which). These receptors were obtained from a donor over 45 with non-small cell lung cancer.

The chain links TRBV2 to TRBJ1-2, with D possibly matching TRBD1 (5 bases). Per the germline V gene, CDR1 is SNHLY and CDR2 is FYNNEI. CDR3 length: 12 amino acids. Trimming took 6 bases from V and 6 from J, leaving 11 bases between them. CDR3 region: CASSFGGDGYTF. In DNA form, the CDR3 reads TGTGCCAGCAGCTTCGGGGGGGATGGCTACACCTTC.

With respect to this clonotype: Mismatch with germline at one junction end may stem from a read error. V is TRBV5-6 and J is TRBJ2-3, with 7 bases aligning to TRBD2. Germline-derived CDR1 and CDR2 are SGHDT and YYEEEE. The CDR3 is 16 residues long. CDR3 in amino acids: CARSFGSGVSTDTQYF. CDR3 DNA sequence: TGTGCCCGCAGCTTTGGGAGCGGGGTGAGCACAGATACGCAGTATTTT.